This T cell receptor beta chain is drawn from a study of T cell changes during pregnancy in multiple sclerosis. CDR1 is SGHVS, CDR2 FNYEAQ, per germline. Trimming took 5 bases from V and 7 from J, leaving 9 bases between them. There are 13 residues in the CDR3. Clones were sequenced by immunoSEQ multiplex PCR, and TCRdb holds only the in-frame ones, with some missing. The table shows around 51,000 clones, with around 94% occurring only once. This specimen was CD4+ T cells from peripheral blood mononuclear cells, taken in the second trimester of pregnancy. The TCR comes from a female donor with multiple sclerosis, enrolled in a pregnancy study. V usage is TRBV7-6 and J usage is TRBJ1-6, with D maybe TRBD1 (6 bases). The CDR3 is CASSPGTNSPLHF. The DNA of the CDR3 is TGTGCCAGCAGCCCCGGGACAAATTCACCCCTCCACTTT.